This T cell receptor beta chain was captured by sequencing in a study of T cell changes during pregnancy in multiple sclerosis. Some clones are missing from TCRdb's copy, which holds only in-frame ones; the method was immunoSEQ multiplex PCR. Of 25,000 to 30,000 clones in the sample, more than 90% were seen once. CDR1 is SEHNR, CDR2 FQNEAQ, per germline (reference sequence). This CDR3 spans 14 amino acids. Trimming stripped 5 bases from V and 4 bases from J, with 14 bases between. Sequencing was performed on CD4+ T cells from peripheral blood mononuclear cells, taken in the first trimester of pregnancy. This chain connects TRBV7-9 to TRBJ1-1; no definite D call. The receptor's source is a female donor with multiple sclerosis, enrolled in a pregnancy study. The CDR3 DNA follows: TGTGCCAGCAGCGCCCAGTCCCGGGGCACTGAAGCTTTCTTT. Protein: CASSAQSRGTEAFF. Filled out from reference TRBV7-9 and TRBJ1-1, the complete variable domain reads DTGVSQNPRHKITKRGQNVTFRCDPISEHNRLYWYRQTLGQGPEFLTYFQNEAQLEKSRLLSDRFSAERPKGSFSTLEIQRTEQGDSAMYLCASSAQSRGTEAFFGQGTRLTVV.